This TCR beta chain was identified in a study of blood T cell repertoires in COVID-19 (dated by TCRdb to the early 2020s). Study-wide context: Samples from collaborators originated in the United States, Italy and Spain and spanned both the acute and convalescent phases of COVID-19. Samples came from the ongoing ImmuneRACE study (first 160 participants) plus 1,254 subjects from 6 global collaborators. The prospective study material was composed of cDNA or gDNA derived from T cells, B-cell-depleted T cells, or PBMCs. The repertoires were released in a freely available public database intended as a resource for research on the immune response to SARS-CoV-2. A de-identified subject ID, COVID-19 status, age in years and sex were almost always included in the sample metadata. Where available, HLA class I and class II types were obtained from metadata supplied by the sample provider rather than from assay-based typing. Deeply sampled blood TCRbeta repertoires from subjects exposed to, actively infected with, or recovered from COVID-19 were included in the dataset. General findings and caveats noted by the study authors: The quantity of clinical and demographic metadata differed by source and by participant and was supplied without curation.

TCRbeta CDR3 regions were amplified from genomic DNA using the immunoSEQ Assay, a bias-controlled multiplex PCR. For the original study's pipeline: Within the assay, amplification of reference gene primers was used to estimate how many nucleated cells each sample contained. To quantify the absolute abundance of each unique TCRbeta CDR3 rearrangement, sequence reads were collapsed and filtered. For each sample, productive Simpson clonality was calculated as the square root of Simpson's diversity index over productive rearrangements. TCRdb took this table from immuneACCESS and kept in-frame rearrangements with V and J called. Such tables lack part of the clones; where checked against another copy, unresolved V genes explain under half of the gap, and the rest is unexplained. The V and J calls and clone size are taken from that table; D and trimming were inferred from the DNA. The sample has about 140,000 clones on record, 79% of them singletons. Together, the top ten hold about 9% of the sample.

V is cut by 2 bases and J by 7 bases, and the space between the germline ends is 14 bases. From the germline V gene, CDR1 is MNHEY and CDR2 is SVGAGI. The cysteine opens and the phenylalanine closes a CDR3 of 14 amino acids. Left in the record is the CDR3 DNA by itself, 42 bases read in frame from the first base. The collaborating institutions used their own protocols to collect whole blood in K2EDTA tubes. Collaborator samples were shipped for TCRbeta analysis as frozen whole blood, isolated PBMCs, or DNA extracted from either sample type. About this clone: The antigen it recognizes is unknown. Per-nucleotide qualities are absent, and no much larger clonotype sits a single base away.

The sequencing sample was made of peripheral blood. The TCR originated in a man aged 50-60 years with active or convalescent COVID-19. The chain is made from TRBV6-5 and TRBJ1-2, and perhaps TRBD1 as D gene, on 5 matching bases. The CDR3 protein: CASSYGPGDRGYTF. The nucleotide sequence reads TGTGCCAGCAGTTACGGACCGGGGGATCGTGGCTACACCTTC.